This T cell receptor beta chain was observed in a study of CD8 T cells in ankylosing spondylitis. Generation of TCR beta libraries employed quantitative 5'-RACE incorporating molecular barcodes. MiXCR, run by TCRdb on the 5' RACE reads, gives a single entry per CDR3 protein. The sample consists of a few hundred thousand distinct CDR3 sequences, approximately 20% of them appearing once. Findings and limits, study-wide: What seemed typical of ankylosing spondylitis blood was a TCR beta motif built from several highly homologous variants. Prior work had noted some motif variants in reactive arthritis blood and synovial fluid. The study looked at matched synovial fluid samples from ankylosing spondylitis patients. Disease-linked clones were reported to be significantly enriched there.

Germline V lookup: CDR1 DFQATT, CDR2 SNEGSKA (reference sequence). V lost 3 bases and J lost 8, with 13 bases in between. The CDR3 length is 13 residues. A few counts support this clonotype. The antigen is unknown. This clonotype originated in a male donor with ankylosing spondylitis or in good health (not recorded which). Source material: blood, either unsorted or a sorted T cell fraction (not recorded which). This rearrangement joins TRBV20-1 to TRBJ1-4, with D perhaps matching TRBD1 (5 bases). The CDR3 bases are TGCAGTGCTAGTAGGGGAGTGGAAGAAAAACTGTTTTTT. Translation: CSASRGVEEKLFF.